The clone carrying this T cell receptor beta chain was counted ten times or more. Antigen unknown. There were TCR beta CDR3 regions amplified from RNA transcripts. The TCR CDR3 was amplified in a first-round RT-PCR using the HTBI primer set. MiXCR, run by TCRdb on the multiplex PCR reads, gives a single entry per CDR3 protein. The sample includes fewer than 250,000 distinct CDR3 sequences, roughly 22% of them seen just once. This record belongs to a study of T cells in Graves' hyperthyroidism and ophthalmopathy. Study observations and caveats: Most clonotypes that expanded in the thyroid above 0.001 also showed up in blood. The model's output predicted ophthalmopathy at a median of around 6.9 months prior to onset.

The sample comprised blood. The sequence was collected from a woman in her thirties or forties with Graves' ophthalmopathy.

The CDR3, as DNA: TGTGCCAGCAGTTTAAGGACCAAAGGGACCTACGAGCAGTACTTC. Translating it yields CASSLRTKGTYEQYF. The rearrangement links TRBV28 to TRBJ2-7; D not resolved. Between the trimmed V and J ends, which lost 2 bases and 2 bases, there was a span of 13 bases. CDR3 size: 15 residues. Germline V lookup: CDR1 MDHEN, CDR2 SYDVKM.